This T cell receptor beta chain appears in the sequencing data of a study of cytomegalovirus exposure and HLA in healthy donors. Findings and caveats of the study: Most TCR sequences proved rare, with some public TCRs found in many donors. Previous analysis showed most TCR beta V segments were productive about 90% or about 30% of the time. The study reported that TCR beta sequences accurately predicted HLA-A and HLA-B alleles in most subjects.

A multiplex PCR was run with 60 Vbeta primers and 13 Jbeta primers. In the study's own analysis: Approximately 79 million unique TCR beta chains, roughly 11 million of them shared, were counted by a later analysis. TCRdb keeps only in-frame clones here, not all; method: immunoSEQ multiplex PCR. V and J calls plus clone size are reproduced from that table; the DNA served to infer D and trimming. Of approximately 140,000 clones in the sample, around 65% were seen once. Notes on this clone: Its antigen is unidentified.

V was clipped by 4 bases and J by 7 bases; unmatched bases: 10. The V gene's germline CDR1 is MNHNY and CDR2 SVGAGI (reference sequence). The CDR3 has 15 amino acids. The chain employs TRBV6-6 and TRBJ1-2, with 9 bases aligning to TRBD1. This clonotype was sampled from a woman aged 55 to 70 in good health and CMV-seronegative. Specimen: PBMCs. CDR3 amino acids: CASSFTLQGAGGYTF. The CDR3 region has the DNA TGTGCCAGCAGTTTCACACTACAGGGGGCCGGTGGCTACACCTTC.